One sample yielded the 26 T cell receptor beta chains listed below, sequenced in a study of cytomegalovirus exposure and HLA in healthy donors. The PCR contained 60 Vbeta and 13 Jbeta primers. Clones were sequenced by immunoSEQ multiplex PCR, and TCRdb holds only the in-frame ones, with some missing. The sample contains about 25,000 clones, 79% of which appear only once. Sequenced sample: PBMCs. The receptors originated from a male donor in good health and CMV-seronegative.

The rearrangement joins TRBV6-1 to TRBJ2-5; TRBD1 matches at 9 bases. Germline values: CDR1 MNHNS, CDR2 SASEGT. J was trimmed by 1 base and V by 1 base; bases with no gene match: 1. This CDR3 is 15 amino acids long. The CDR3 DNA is TGTGCCAGCAGTGAAGTGACAGGGGGCCAAGAGACCCAGTACTTC. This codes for CASSEVTGGQETQYF.

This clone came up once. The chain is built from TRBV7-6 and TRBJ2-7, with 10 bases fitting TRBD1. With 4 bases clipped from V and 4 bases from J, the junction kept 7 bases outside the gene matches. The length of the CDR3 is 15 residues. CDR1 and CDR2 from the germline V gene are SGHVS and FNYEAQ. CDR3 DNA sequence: TGTGCCAGCAGCTCCGGAAGGGACAGGGGATACGAGCAGTACTTC. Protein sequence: CASSSGRDRGYEQYF.

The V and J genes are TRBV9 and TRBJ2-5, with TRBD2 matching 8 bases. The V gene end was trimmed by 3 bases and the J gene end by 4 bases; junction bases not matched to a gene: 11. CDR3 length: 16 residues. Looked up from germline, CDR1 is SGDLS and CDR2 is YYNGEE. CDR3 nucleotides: TGTGCCAGCAGCGATCGGGGGGGCCCCGGTGTAGAGACCCAGTACTTC. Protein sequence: CASSDRGGPGVETQYF.

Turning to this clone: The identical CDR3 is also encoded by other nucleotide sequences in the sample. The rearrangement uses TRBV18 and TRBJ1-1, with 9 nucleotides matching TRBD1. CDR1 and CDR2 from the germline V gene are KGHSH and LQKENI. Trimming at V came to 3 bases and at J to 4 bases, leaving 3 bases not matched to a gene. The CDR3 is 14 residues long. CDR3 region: CASSPGQGGTEAFF. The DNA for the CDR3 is TGTGCCAGCTCACCGGGACAGGGAGGCACTGAAGCTTTCTTT.

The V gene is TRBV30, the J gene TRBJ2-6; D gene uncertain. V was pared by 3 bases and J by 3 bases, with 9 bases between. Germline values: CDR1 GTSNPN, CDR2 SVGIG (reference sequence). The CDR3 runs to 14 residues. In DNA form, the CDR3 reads TGTGCCTGGAGGCCCATGAGTGGGGCCAACGTCCTGACTTTC. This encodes CAWRPMSGANVLTF.

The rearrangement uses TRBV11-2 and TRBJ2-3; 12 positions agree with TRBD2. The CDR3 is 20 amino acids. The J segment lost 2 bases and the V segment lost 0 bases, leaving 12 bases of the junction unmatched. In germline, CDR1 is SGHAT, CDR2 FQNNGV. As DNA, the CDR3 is TGTGCCAGCAGCTTAGAGGTGGCTCTAGCGGGAGGGCCCGTCACAGATACGCAGTATTTT. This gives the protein CASSLEVALAGGPVTDTQYF.

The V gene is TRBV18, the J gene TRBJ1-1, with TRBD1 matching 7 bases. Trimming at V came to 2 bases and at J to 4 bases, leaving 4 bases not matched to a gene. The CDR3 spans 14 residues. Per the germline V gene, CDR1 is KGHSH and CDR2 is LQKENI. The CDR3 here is CASSPYRDSTEAFF. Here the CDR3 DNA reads TGTGCCAGCTCACCATACCGGGACAGCACTGAAGCTTTCTTT.

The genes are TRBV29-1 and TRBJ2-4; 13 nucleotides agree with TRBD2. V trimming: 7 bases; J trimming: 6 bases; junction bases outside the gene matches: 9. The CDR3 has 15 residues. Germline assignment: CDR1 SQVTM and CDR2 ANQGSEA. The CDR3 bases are TGCAGCGCTCAGGCGGGACTAGCGGGAACAAACATTCAGTACTTC. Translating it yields CSAQAGLAGTNIQYF.

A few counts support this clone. CDR3 region: CAISESKGLNTGELFF. CDR3 sequence (DNA): TGTGCCATCAGTGAGTCCAAGGGACTTAACACCGGGGAGCTGTTTTTT. The chain employs TRBV10-3 and TRBJ2-2, with D perhaps TRBD2 (6 bases). V lost 0 bases and J 2 bases, leaving 10 bases between the germline ends. This CDR3 spans 16 amino acids. The germline V gene encodes CDR1 ENHRY and CDR2 SYGVKD.

The CDR3: CASSLSGVDEQYF. In DNA, the CDR3 is TGTGCCAGCAGTTTATCAGGTGTGGACGAGCAGTACTTC. This chain links TRBV28 with TRBJ2-7; the D is unclear. V dropped 1 base and J dropped 5 bases, with 9 bases sitting between them. The CDR3 has 13 amino acids. Germline V gene lookup returns CDR1 MDHEN and CDR2 SYDVKM.

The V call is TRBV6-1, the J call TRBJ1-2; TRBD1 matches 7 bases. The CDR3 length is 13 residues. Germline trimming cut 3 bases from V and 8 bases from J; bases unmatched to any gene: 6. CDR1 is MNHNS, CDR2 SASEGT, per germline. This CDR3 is CASSDGQASGYTF. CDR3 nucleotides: TGTGCCAGCAGTGATGGACAGGCGAGCGGCTACACCTTC.

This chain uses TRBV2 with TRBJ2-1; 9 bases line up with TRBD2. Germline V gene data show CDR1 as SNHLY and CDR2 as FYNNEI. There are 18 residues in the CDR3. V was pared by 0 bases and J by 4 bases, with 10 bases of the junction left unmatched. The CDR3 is CASSEARGSLAGYNEQFF. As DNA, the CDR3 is TGTGCCAGCAGTGAAGCTCGGGGGTCTCTAGCGGGGTACAATGAGCAGTTCTTC. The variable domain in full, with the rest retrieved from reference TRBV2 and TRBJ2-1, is EPEVTQTPSHQVTQMGQEVILRCVPISNHLYFYWYRQILGQKVEFLVSFYNNEISEKSEIFDDQFSVERPDGSNFTLKIRSTKLEDSAMYFCASSEARGSLAGYNEQFFGPGTRLTVL.

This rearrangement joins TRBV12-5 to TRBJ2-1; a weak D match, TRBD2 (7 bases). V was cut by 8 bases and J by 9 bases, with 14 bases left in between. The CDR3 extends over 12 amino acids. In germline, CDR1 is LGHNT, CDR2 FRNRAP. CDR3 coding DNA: TGTGCTAGTACCGGGGGGCGGGGTGAGCAGTTCTTC. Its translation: CASTGGRGEQFF.

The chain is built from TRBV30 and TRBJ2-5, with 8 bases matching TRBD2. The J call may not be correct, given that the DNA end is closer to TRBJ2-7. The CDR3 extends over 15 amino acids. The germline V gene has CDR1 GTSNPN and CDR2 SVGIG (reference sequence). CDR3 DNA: TGTGCCTGGAGTGTATGGAGCGGGAGCGTTGGCGAGCAGTACTTC. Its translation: CAWSVWSGSVGEQYF.

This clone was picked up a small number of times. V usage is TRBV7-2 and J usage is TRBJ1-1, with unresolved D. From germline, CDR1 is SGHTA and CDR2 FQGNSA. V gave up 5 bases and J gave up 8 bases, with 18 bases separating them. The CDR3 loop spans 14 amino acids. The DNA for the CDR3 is TGTGCCAGCAGCCCACAAGGAGATCCGGGAGAAGCTTTCTTT. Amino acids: CASSPQGDPGEAFF.

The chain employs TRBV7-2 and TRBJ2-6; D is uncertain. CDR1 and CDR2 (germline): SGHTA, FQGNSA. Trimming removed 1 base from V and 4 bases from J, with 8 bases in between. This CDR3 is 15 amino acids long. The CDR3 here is CASSLDMAGANVLTF. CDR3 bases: TGTGCCAGCAGCTTAGACATGGCCGGGGCCAACGTCCTGACTTTC.

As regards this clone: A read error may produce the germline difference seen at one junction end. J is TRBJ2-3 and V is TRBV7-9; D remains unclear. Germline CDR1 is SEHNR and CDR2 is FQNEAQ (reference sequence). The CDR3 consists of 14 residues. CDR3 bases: TGTGCCAGCAGCTTAGGGGTGACTCCAGATATGCAGTATTTT. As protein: CASSLGVTPDMQYF. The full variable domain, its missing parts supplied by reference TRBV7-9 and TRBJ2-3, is DTGVSQNPRHKITKRGQNVTFRCDPISEHNRLYWYRQTLGQGPEFLTYFQNEAQLEKSRLLSDRFSAERPKGSFSTLEIQRTEQGDSAMYLCASSLGVTPDMQYFGPGTRLTVL.

The CDR3 loop is CASSLWREVGEQYF. The CDR3 DNA follows: TGTGCCAGCAGTTTATGGCGGGAGGTTGGTGAGCAGTACTTC. V is TRBV28 and J is TRBJ2-7; 8 nucleotides agree with TRBD2. The CDR3 loop spans 14 amino acids. V was pared by 0 bases and J by 7 bases, with 5 bases of the junction left unmatched. Germline lookup yields CDR1 MDHEN and CDR2 SYDVKM. Full variable domain (remainder filled in from reference TRBV28 and TRBJ2-7): DVKVTQSSRYLVKRTGEKVFLECVQDMDHENMFWYRQDPGLGLRLIYFSYDVKMKEKGDIPEGYSVSREKKERFSLILESASTNQTSMYLCASSLWREVGEQYFGPGTRLTVT.

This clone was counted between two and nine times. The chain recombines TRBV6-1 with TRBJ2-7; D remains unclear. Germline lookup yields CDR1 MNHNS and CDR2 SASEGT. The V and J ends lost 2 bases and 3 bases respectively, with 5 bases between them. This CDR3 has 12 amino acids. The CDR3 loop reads CASSEPGYEQYF. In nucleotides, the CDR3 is TGTGCCAGCAGTGAACCCGGCTACGAGCAGTACTTC.

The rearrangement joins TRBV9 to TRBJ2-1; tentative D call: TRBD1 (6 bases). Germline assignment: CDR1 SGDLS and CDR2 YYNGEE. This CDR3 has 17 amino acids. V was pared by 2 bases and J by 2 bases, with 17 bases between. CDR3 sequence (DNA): TGTGCCAGCAGCGTCATATCCGGGACACTTACCTACAATGAGCAGTTCTTC. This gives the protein CASSVISGTLTYNEQFF. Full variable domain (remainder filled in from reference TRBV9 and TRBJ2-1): DSGVTQTPKHLITATGQRVTLRCSPRSGDLSVYWYQQSLDQGLQFLIQYYNGEERAKGNILERFSAQQFPDLHSELNLSSLELGDSALYFCASSVISGTLTYNEQFFGPGTRLTVL.

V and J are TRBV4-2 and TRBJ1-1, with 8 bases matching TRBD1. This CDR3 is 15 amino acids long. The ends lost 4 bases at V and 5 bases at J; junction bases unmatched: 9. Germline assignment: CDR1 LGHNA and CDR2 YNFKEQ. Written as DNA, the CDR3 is TGTGCCAGCAGCCTAGGACAGGGTGGGTGGACTGAAGCTTTCTTT. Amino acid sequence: CASSLGQGGWTEAFF.

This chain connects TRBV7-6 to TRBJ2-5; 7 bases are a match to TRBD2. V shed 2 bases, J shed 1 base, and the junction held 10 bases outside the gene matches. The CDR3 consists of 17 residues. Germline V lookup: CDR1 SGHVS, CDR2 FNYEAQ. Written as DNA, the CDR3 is TGTGCCAGCAGCTTACTCTGGCGGGGGAGTACCCAAGAGACCCAGTACTTC. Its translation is CASSLLWRGSTQETQYF.

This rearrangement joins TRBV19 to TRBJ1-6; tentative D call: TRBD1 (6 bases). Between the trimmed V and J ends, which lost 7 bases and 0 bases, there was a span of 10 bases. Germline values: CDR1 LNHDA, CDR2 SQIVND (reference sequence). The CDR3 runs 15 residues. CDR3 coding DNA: TGTGCCAGTAATACAGGGTTCTCCTATAATTCACCCCTCCACTTT. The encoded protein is CASNTGFSYNSPLHF.

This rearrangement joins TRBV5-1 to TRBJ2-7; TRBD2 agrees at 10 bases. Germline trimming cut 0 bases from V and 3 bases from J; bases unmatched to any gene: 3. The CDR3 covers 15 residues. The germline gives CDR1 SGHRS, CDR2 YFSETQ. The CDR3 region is CASSLDGTSDYEQYF. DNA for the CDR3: TGCGCCAGCAGCTTGGATGGGACTAGCGACTACGAGCAGTACTTC.

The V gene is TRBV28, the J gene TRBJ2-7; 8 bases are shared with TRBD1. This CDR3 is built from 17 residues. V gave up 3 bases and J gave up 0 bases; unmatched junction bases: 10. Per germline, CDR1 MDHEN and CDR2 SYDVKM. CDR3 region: CASSFQRQGPPSYEQYF. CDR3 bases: TGTGCCAGCAGTTTTCAGCGACAGGGGCCACCCTCCTACGAGCAGTACTTC.

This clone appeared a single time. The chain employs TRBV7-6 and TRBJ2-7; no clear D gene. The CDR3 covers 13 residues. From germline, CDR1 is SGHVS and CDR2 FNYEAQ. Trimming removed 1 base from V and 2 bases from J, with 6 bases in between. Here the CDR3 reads CASSLVGPYEQYF. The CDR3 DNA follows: TGTGCCAGCAGCTTAGTGGGCCCCTACGAGCAGTACTTC.